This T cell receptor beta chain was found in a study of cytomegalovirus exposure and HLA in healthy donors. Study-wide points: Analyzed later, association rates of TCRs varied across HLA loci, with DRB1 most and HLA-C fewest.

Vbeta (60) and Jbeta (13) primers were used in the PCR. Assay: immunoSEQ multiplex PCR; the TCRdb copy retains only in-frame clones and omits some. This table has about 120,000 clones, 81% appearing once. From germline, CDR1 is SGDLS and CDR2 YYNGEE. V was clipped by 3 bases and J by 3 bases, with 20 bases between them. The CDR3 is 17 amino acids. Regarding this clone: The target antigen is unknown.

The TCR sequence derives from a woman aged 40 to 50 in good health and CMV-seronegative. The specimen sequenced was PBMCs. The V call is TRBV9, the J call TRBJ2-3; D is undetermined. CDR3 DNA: TGTGCCAGCAGCGACTCGATTTCAGTAGCTAGTACAGATACGCAGTATTTT. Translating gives CASSDSISVASTDTQYF.